The 3 T cell receptor beta chains below all came from one sample that was sequenced in a study of CD8+CD57+ T cells in acquired aplastic anemia. Profiling of TCR beta VDJ combinations and CDR3 sequences used genomic DNA as template. MiXCR, run by TCRdb on the reads, gives a single entry per CDR3 protein. Counted here are about 110,000 distinct CDR3 sequences, 51% occurring once; the ten biggest clones make up 25% to 35%. Sequencing was done on a sample of sorted CD4+, CD8+, or CD8+CD57+ T cells (not recorded which) from PBMCs. The receptor source for this set is a human donor in good health, serving as a control.

This clonotype has at least ten counts. The V call is TRBV4-3, the J call TRBJ2-5, with 11 bases lining up with TRBD1. The CDR3 covers 16 residues. The germline gives CDR1 LGHNA, CDR2 YSLEER. V was clipped by 0 bases and J by 5 bases; unmatched bases: 5. CDR3 sequence (DNA): TGCGCCAGCAGCCAAGAGAGAGGACAGGGGGCGGAGACCCAGTACTTC. Its protein product is CASSQERGQGAETQYF.

This clonotype was detected many times. The chain combines TRBV9 with TRBJ1-2; no clear D gene. Germline V lookup: CDR1 SGDLS, CDR2 YYNGEE. The germline V and J ends were trimmed by 0 bases and 4 bases, with 7 bases remaining between them. CDR3 size: 13 residues. The CDR3 nucleotides read TGTGCCAGCAGCGTAGGTGGCGTCTATGGCTACACCTTC. Protein: CASSVGGVYGYTF.

This clonotype was observed a single time. The chain uses TRBV7-2 and TRBJ2-7; 7 positions match TRBD1. Germline V lookup: CDR1 SGHTA, CDR2 FQGNSA. V shed 0 bases, J shed 2 bases, and the junction held 1 base outside the gene matches. This CDR3 has 14 residues. Here the CDR3 reads CASSLATGTYEQYF. The CDR3 nucleotides are TGTGCCAGCAGCTTAGCGACAGGGACCTACGAGCAGTACTTC.